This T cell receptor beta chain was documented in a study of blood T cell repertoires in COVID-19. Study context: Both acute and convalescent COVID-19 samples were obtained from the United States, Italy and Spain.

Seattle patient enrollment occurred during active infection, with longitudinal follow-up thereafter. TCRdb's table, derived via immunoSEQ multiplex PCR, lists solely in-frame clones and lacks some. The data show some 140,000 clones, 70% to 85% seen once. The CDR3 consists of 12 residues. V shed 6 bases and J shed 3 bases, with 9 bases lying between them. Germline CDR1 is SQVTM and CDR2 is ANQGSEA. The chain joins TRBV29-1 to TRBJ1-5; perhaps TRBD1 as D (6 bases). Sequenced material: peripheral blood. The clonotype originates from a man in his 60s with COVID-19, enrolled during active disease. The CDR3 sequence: CSVGHPNQPQHF. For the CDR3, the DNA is TGCAGCGTGGGACACCCCAATCAGCCCCAGCATTTT.